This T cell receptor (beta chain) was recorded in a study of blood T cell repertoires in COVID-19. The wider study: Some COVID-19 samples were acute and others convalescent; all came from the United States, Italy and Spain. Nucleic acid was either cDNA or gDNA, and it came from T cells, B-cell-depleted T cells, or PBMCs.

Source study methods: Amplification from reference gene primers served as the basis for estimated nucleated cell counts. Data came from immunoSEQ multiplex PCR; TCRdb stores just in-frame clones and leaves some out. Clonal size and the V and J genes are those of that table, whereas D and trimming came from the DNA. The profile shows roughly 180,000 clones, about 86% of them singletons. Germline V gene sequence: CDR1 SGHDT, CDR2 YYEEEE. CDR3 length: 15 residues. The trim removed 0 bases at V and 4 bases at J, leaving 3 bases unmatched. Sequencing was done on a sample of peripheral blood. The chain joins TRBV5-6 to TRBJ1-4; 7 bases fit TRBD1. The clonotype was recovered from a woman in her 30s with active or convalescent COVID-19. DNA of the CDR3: TGTGCCAGCAGCTTGGAGGGGGCCAATAATGAAAAACTGTTTTTT. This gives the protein CASSLEGANNEKLFF.